The next 26 T cell receptor beta chains were all read from a single sample in a study of T cell responses to AZD1222 COVID-19 vaccine. Libraries were prepared by immunoSEQ multiplex PCR; TCRdb keeps only in-frame clonotypes and omits some of them. The data contain about 120,000 clones, around 89% of them singletons. The material sequenced was peripheral blood, taken 28 days after the second AZD1222 dose. These receptors all come from an adult who received the AZD1222 COVID-19 vaccine.

The chain employs TRBV6-2 or TRBV6-3 and TRBJ2-7, with 10 bases aligning to TRBD1. V dropped 6 bases and J dropped 5; count of bases not matched to a gene: 10. Germline lookup yields CDR1 MNHEY and CDR2 SVGEGT. CDR3 length: 15 residues. CDR3: CASSRRDRGSDEQYF. The CDR3 DNA sequence: TGTGCCAGCAGCCGCCGGGACAGGGGATCGGACGAGCAGTACTTC.

This rearrangement joins TRBV13 to TRBJ1-2, with D perhaps matching TRBD1 (5 bases). This CDR3 contains 13 residues. Germline assignment: CDR1 PRHDT and CDR2 FYEKMQ (reference sequence). V gave up 4 bases and J gave up 8 bases, with 14 bases separating them. The CDR3 loop is CASSSTGSGGYTF. DNA of the CDR3: TGTGCCAGCAGCTCCACAGGATCCGGGGGCTACACCTTC.

This rearrangement joins TRBV6-2 or TRBV6-3 to TRBJ1-6; TRBD1 might be the D (6 bases). The CDR3 totals 17 residues. The V gene's germline CDR1 is MNHEY and CDR2 SVGEGT. V was trimmed by 6 bases and J by 0 bases, leaving 15 bases between them. In DNA form, the CDR3 reads TGTGCCAGCAGCGGGGGAGACAGGAGCTCCTATAATTCACCCCTCCACTTT. Translating gives CASSGGDRSSYNSPLHF.

The chain uses TRBV28 and TRBJ2-3; D ambiguous. The ends were cut back, 8 bases at V and 6 bases at J, with 15 bases in the middle. Germline CDR1 MDHEN, CDR2 SYDVKM. The CDR3 spans 13 residues. CDR3 sequence (DNA): TGTGCCAGCTCCCCACCTAGGACGGATACGCAGTATTTT. Translating it yields CASSPPRTDTQYF.

The rearrangement uses TRBV3-1 (or the pseudogene TRBV3-2) and TRBJ2-3; 15 nucleotides agree with TRBD2. Germline values: CDR1 LGHDT, CDR2 YNNKEL (reference sequence). This CDR3 region has 18 residues. The J segment lost 6 bases and the V segment lost 2 bases, leaving 9 bases of the junction unmatched. CDR3 coding DNA: TGTGCCAGCAGCCAACCGGGACTAGCGGGAGGAGGCATTGATACGCAGTATTTT. Translated: CASSQPGLAGGGIDTQYF.

The chain employs TRBV3-1 (or the pseudogene TRBV3-2) and TRBJ1-6; weak D call: TRBD1 (5 bases). From germline, CDR1 is LGHDT and CDR2 YNNKEL (reference sequence). Trimming removed 1 base at V and 10 bases at J, with 14 bases between. The CDR3 consists of 15 residues. CDR3 loop: CASSQGAGSGSPLHF. CDR3 bases: TGTGCCAGCAGCCAAGGGGCAGGGAGTGGATCACCCCTCCACTTT.

The gene calls are TRBV2 and TRBJ1-2; D remains ambiguous. Germline V gene lookup returns CDR1 SNHLY and CDR2 FYNNEI. The V end was cut by 8 bases, the J end by 5 bases, with 15 bases between. The CDR3 totals 13 residues. In DNA, the CDR3 is TGTGCCAGCCGTGCGGGCTTTGGGTATGGCTACACCTTC. Encoded protein: CASRAGFGYGYTF.

This chain uses TRBV2 with TRBJ1-5; a weak D match, TRBD1 (6 bases). V gave up 10 bases and J gave up 3 bases, with 10 bases separating them. Germline assignment: CDR1 SNHLY and CDR2 FYNNEI. CDR3 length equals 12 residues. The CDR3 DNA sequence: TGTGCCACGACAGGCGACAATCAGCCCCAGCATTTT. It translates to CATTGDNQPQHF.

This sequence joins TRBV4-1 and TRBJ2-7; D remains unclear. V was pared by 1 base and J by 3 bases, with 7 bases between. This CDR3 region has 13 residues. Germline V CDR1 and CDR2: MGHRA, YSYEKL. CDR3 protein: CASSQGPLYEQYF. The CDR3 nucleotides read TGCGCCAGCAGCCAAGGCCCCCTCTACGAGCAGTACTTC.

The J gene is TRBJ2-4, the V gene TRBV9, with D perhaps TRBD2 (5 bases). The CDR3 is 13 amino acids. The germline CDR1 and CDR2 sequences are SGDLS and YYNGEE. Between the trimmed V and J ends, which lost 4 bases and 7 bases, there was a span of 12 bases. The CDR3 reads CASSPDPGNIQYF. The CDR3 DNA sequence: TGTGCCAGCAGCCCGGACCCGGGGAACATTCAGTACTTC.

The rearrangement links TRBV7-2 to TRBJ1-4; no clear D gene. Looked up from germline, CDR1 is SGHTA and CDR2 is FQGNSA. Trimming pared 4 bases from V and 4 bases from J, leaving 10 bases between. CDR3 size: 14 residues. The chain's CDR3 is CASSSLDLNEKLFF. As DNA, the CDR3 is TGTGCCAGCAGCTCGTTGGACCTTAATGAAAAACTGTTTTTT.

This clone appeared a single time. The chain links TRBV19 to TRBJ2-4; 8 bases map to TRBD2. With V trimmed by 1 base and J by 6 bases, 5 bases remained unmatched. From germline, CDR1 is LNHDA and CDR2 SQIVND (reference sequence). CDR3 length: 15 amino acids. This CDR3 reads CASSIAAGGLNIQYF. In nucleotides, the CDR3 is TGTGCCAGTAGTATAGCGGCGGGGGGATTAAACATTCAGTACTTC.

The chain employs TRBV5-1 and TRBJ1-4, with D hard to call. From germline, CDR1 is SGHRS and CDR2 YFSETQ. The V end was cut by 3 bases, the J end by 4 bases, with 13 bases between. This CDR3 spans 15 amino acids. CDR3 DNA: TGCGCCAGCAGCTCGGCGGGGAGGAGTAATGAAAAACTGTTTTTT. It encodes CASSSAGRSNEKLFF.

This chain joins TRBV9 and TRBJ1-1; D gene unclear. CDR1 and CDR2 from the germline V gene are SGDLS and YYNGEE. Trimming removed 0 bases from V and 7 bases from J, with 13 bases in between. The CDR3 consists of 14 residues. The CDR3: CASSVEATAFEAFF. CDR3 DNA: TGTGCCAGCAGCGTAGAAGCGACGGCCTTTGAAGCTTTCTTT.

This clone was counted a single time. The chain has TRBV24-1 and TRBJ1-5; perhaps TRBD1 as D (5 bases). V was clipped by 6 bases and J by 1 base, with 12 bases between them. CDR1 is KGHDR, CDR2 SFDVKD, per germline. This CDR3 contains 15 residues. The CDR3 is CATSSWDRSNQPQHF. In nucleotides, the CDR3 is TGTGCCACCAGTAGTTGGGACCGGAGCAATCAGCCCCAGCATTTT.

As concerns this clone: This sample includes further DNA sequences coding for the same CDR3. The chain links TRBV30 to TRBJ1-3; tentatively, D is TRBD1 (5 bases). Germline V CDR1 and CDR2: GTSNPN, SVGIG (reference sequence). CDR3 length: 14 residues. V lost 2 bases and J 0 bases, leaving 8 bases between the germline ends. The chain's CDR3 is CAWSRGSSGNTIYF. CDR3 nucleotide sequence: TGTGCCTGGAGTAGGGGCAGCTCTGGAAACACCATATATTTT.

This rearrangement joins TRBV7-9 to TRBJ2-7; no reliable D call. The ends were cut back, 0 bases at V and 4 bases at J, with 7 bases in the middle. The length of the CDR3 is 13 residues. Germline lookup yields CDR1 SEHNR and CDR2 FQNEAQ (reference sequence). CDR3 bases: TGTGCCAGCAGCTTAGCGGATTTGTACGAGCAGTACTTC. It codes for CASSLADLYEQYF.

The gene calls are TRBV10-1 and TRBJ2-7, with TRBD1 identical over 7 bases. The trim removed 6 bases at V and 0 bases at J, leaving 8 bases unmatched. CDR3 length: 15 residues. Germline CDR1 and CDR2: WNHNN and SYGVQD (reference sequence). The CDR3 protein is CASRRQGDPSYEQYF. The CDR3 DNA reads TGCGCCAGCAGGAGACAGGGAGATCCCTCCTACGAGCAGTACTTC.

The CDR3 here is CASSLSGPGGSHGYTF. For the CDR3, the DNA is TGTGCCAGCAGTTTATCCGGCCCGGGGGGCAGTCATGGCTACACCTTC. The chain couples TRBV28 to TRBJ1-2, with D possibly TRBD1 on 6 matching bases. From germline, CDR1 is MDHEN and CDR2 SYDVKM. V was trimmed by 1 base and J by 6 bases, leaving 18 bases between them. The CDR3 length is 16 residues.

The chain joins TRBV4-3 to TRBJ2-3, with 10 positions matching TRBD2. Germline V lookup: CDR1 LGHNA, CDR2 YSLEER. V was clipped by 4 bases and J by 3 bases; unmatched bases: 10. CDR3 length: 17 residues. DNA for the CDR3: TGCGCCAGCAGCCCGAGTCCTAGCGGGAGTGGAACAGATACGCAGTATTTT. Translating it yields CASSPSPSGSGTDTQYF.

As DNA, the CDR3 is TGTGCCAGTACCCCAACAGGGAATAGGGGCTACACCTTC. It yields the protein CASTPTGNRGYTF. The chain is built from TRBV19 and TRBJ1-2; possible D gene TRBD1, 6 bases. The CDR3 contains 13 residues. Germline CDR1 reads LNHDA; CDR2 reads SQIVND (reference sequence). Trimming took off 7 bases at V and 8 bases at J, with 17 bases between the two ends.

The chain has TRBV7-8 and TRBJ1-2; tentative D call: TRBD1 (6 bases). V was cut by 5 bases and J by 3 bases, with 10 bases left in between. Germline CDR1 reads SGHVS; CDR2 reads FQNEAQ. This CDR3 comprises 13 residues. CDR3 loop: CASSRKGDYGYTF. The CDR3 DNA reads as TGTGCCAGCAGCCGGAAGGGGGACTATGGCTACACCTTC. The full variable domain, rest sourced from reference TRBV7-8 and TRBJ1-2, is GAGVSQSPRYKVAKRGQDVALRCDPISGHVSLFWYQQALGQGPEFLTYFQNEAQLDKSGLPSDRFFAERPEGSVSTLKIQRTQQEDSAVYLCASSRKGDYGYTFGSGTRLTVV.

V and J are TRBV19 and TRBJ1-5; D is unclear. The V end lost 3 bases, the J end lost 6 bases, and 15 bases lay between the germline ends. Looked up from germline, CDR1 is LNHDA and CDR2 is SQIVND (reference sequence). The CDR3 contains 15 residues. CDR3 in amino acids: CASSMSFMWGQPQHF. The CDR3 DNA reads TGTGCCAGTAGTATGTCGTTCATGTGGGGTCAGCCCCAGCATTTT.

The V gene is TRBV7-3, the J gene TRBJ2-4; tentatively, D is TRBD2 (5 bases). The V and J ends lost 0 bases and 0 bases respectively, with 9 bases between them. CDR3 length: 16 residues. Per the germline V gene, CDR1 is SGHTA and CDR2 is FQGTGA. The CDR3 nucleotides read TGTGCCAGCAGCTTAACGAGGGTGGGAGCCAAAAACATTCAGTACTTC. Its protein product is CASSLTRVGAKNIQYF.

The chain joins TRBV2 to TRBJ2-5; no reliable D call. CDR3 size: 11 residues. Trimming cost V 6 bases and J 4 bases, with 6 bases left between them. CDR1 and CDR2 from the germline V gene are SNHLY and FYNNEI. CDR3 sequence (DNA): TGTGCCAGCAGCCCCGGAGAGACCCAGTACTTC. Its protein product is CASSPGETQYF. The variable domain in full, with the rest retrieved from reference TRBV2 and TRBJ2-5, is EPEVTQTPSHQVTQMGQEVILRCVPISNHLYFYWYRQILGQKVEFLVSFYNNEISEKSEIFDDQFSVERPDGSNFTLKIRSTKLEDSAMYFCASSPGETQYFGPGTRLLVL.

The DNA of the CDR3 is TGTGCCAGCATGGGCGGTAGAATTCTAGGGGAGCAGTACTTC. It yields the protein CASMGGRILGEQYF. The chain couples TRBV6-5 to TRBJ2-7; D is unclear. V shed 7 bases and J shed 7 bases, with 20 bases lying between them. The length of the CDR3 is 14 residues. CDR1 and CDR2 (germline): MNHEY, SVGAGI.